A selection of T cell receptor beta chains follows, all from one sample in a study of shared clonotypes between healthy human individuals. TCRdb's table, derived via immunoSEQ multiplex PCR, lists solely in-frame clones and lacks some. The profile shows over 2 million clones, around 90% of them singletons. Sequencing used naive CD4+ T cells from PBMCs. These receptors were taken from a man younger than 35 in good health. Some clones in this sample may be carry-over from other donors' samples. CDR3s include the opening cysteine and the closing phenylalanine or tryptophan. The D gene is left open where the match is weak. Rows give clone size only sometimes, using once, few, many, or a class for an expanded clone.

d_call j_call v_call clone_size cdr3_aa cdr3_nt
- TRBJ2-1 TRBV6-5 - CASTKAGGFDEQFF TGTGCCAGCACCAAGGCAGGGGGGTTCGATGAGCAGTTCTTC
- TRBJ1-6 TRBV28 - CASSLTTYFSSYNSPLHF TGTGCCAGCAGTTTAACTACCTATTTTAGCTCCTATAATTCACCCCTCCACTTT
- TRBJ1-2 TRBV27 - CASSLSARGGTNYGYTF TGTGCCAGCAGTTTATCCGCCCGGGGAGGAACTAACTATGGCTACACCTTC
- TRBJ1-1 TRBV28 - CASSQVNTEAFF TGTGCCAGCAGCCAGGTCAACACTGAAGCTTTCTTT
- TRBJ1-1 TRBV12-2 - CASRLDAGGGWNNNTEAFF TGTGCAAGTCGCTTAGATGCGGGGGGTGGGTGGAATAACAACACTGAAGCTTTCTTT
- TRBJ2-5 TRBV2 - CASSVSGRRETQYF TGTGCCAGCAGTGTCAGCGGTAGGCGAGAGACCCAGTACTTC
- TRBJ1-6 TRBV7-8 - CASSPPHSPLHF TGTGCCAGCAGCCCTCCCCATTCACCCCTCCACTTT
- TRBJ1-3 TRBV28 - CASSFSFRRDPSGNTIYF TGTGCCAGCAGTTTTTCTTTTCGCAGAGACCCCTCTGGAAACACCATATATTTT
- TRBJ2-1 TRBV30 - CAWGVNEQFF TGTGCCTGGGGTGTGAATGAGCAGTTCTTC
- TRBJ2-1 TRBV5-1 - CASSTNAGSSEQFF TGCGCCAGCAGCACAAACGCGGGCTCCAGTGAGCAGTTCTTC
- TRBJ1-2 TRBV6-1 few CASSEVQYGYTF TGTGCCAGCAGTGAAGTTCAGTATGGCTACACCTTC
TRBD1 TRBJ1-2 TRBV15 - CATSRGRDRTNYGYTF TGTGCCACCAGCAGAGGGCGGGACAGGACTAACTATGGCTACACCTTC
- TRBJ1-1 TRBV7-2 once CASSLAGAYTEAFF TGTGCCAGCAGCTTAGCAGGGGCCTACACTGAAGCTTTCTTT
- TRBJ2-5 TRBV6-5 - CASRPIQGFQETQYF TGTGCCAGCAGGCCTATTCAGGGGTTCCAAGAGACCCAGTACTTC
TRBD1 TRBJ1-3 TRBV29-1 - CSGTYRGGSGNTIYF TGCAGCGGAACTTACAGGGGAGGCTCTGGAAACACCATATATTTT
TRBD2 TRBJ2-1 TRBV5-4 - CASSMPPSGSKYEQFF TGTGCCAGCAGCATGCCCCCCAGCGGGAGTAAGTATGAGCAGTTCTTC
TRBD1 TRBJ2-7 TRBV5-1 once CASSIRDRAYEQYF TGCGCCAGCAGCATCCGGGACAGGGCTTACGAGCAGTACTTC
- TRBJ1-1 TRBV5-6 - CASSLDRLNTEAFF TGTGCCAGCAGCTTGGACAGACTGAACACTGAAGCTTTCTTT
TRBD2 TRBJ2-3 TRBV30 - CAWSRGLASTDTQYF TGTGCCTGGAGTCGTGGACTAGCTAGCACAGATACGCAGTATTTT
TRBD1 TRBJ1-2 TRBV7-2 - CASSWVKTGNGYTF TGTGCCAGCAGCTGGGTAAAGACAGGGAATGGCTACACCTTC
- TRBJ2-5 TRBV2 - CASSVGGETQYF TGTGCCAGCAGCGTCGGTGGAGAGACCCAGTACTTC
- TRBJ2-7 TRBV7-2 - CASSLAIGTHYEQYF TGTGCCAGCAGCTTAGCGATCGGAACTCACTACGAGCAGTACTTC
- TRBJ2-2 TRBV5-4 - CASSTAVGELFF TGTGCCAGCAGCACCGCGGTCGGGGAGCTGTTTTTT
- TRBJ1-1 TRBV4-3 few CASSQDWGNTEAFF TGCGCCAGCAGCCAAGATTGGGGGAACACTGAAGCTTTCTTT
TRBD2 TRBJ2-7 TRBV6-5 - CASRLAGGVSYEQYF TGTGCCAGCAGGTTAGCGGGAGGCGTTTCCTACGAGCAGTACTTC
TRBD2 TRBJ2-7 TRBV10-1 - CASSESASGRGVQYF TGCGCCAGCAGTGAGAGTGCTAGCGGGAGGGGGGTGCAGTACTTC
TRBD1 TRBJ2-3 TRBV28 - CASSSTGGTDTQYF TGTGCCAGCAGTTCTACAGGGGGGACAGATACGCAGTATTTT
TRBD1 TRBJ1-2 TRBV4-2 - CASSQDSWGTGRGYTF TGTGCCAGCAGCCAAGATTCATGGGGGACAGGGCGTGGCTACACCTTC
- TRBJ2-2 TRBV6-4 - CASSADAVGELFF TGTGCCAGCAGTGCAGATGCCGTAGGGGAGCTGTTTTTT
- TRBJ1-4 TRBV6-5 once CASSYSGVGGEKLFF TGTGCCAGCAGTTACTCAGGGGTGGGCGGCGAAAAACTGTTTTTT
TRBD2 TRBJ2-1 TRBV7-9 - CASRTLAEGSYNEQFF TGTGCCAGCAGGACACTAGCGGAGGGCTCCTACAATGAGCAGTTCTTC
- TRBJ1-4 TRBV6-5 - CASSVPGNEKLFF TGTGCCAGCAGTGTTCCAGGGAATGAAAAACTGTTTTTT
- TRBJ2-7 TRBV7-2 - CASSLEGAGEQYF TGTGCCAGCAGCTTGGAGGGGGCGGGGGAGCAGTACTTC
- TRBJ1-5 TRBV2 - CASRNSHIPDQPQHF TGTGCCAGCAGGAATTCCCATATTCCGGATCAGCCCCAGCATTTT
TRBD1 TRBJ1-5 TRBV28 - CASSSSTGNSNQPQHF TGTGCCAGCAGTTCCTCGACAGGGAATAGCAATCAGCCCCAGCATTTT
TRBD2 TRBJ2-5 TRBV9 - CASSAGLAGGSQETQYF TGTGCCAGCAGCGCCGGACTAGCGGGAGGGTCCCAAGAGACCCAGTACTTC
TRBD2 TRBJ2-3 TRBV19 - CASSIDRRLAGVTQYF TGTGCCAGTAGTATAGATCGTAGACTAGCGGGAGTTACGCAGTATTTT
- TRBJ2-7 TRBV6-5 - CASSYSMLRVYEQYF TGTGCCAGCAGTTACTCGATGCTTAGGGTCTACGAGCAGTACTTC
TRBD1 TRBJ2-7 TRBV19 - CASTKRLDRGAHEQYF TGTGCCAGTACCAAGAGGCTGGACAGGGGCGCACACGAGCAGTACTTC
TRBD2 TRBJ2-7 TRBV15 - CATRRTSDNEQYF TGTGCCACACGACGGACTAGCGACAACGAGCAGTACTTC
- TRBJ2-1 TRBV14 - CASSQGLLRTYNEQFF TGTGCCAGCAGCCAGGGACTCCTAAGAACTTACAATGAGCAGTTCTTC
TRBD2 TRBJ2-3 TRBV18 - CASSQGLAGVADTQYF TGTGCCAGCTCACAGGGACTAGCGGGAGTCGCAGATACGCAGTATTTT
- TRBJ1-2 TRBV6-5 - CASSGRSRGDYGYTF TGTGCCAGCAGCGGACGGAGCCGGGGGGACTATGGCTACACCTTC
- TRBJ2-5 TRBV28 - CASSSHEGLETQYF TGTGCCAGCAGTTCCCACGAGGGCTTAGAGACCCAGTACTTC
- TRBJ2-2 TRBV9 - CASSVQGGTGELFF TGTGCCAGCAGCGTTCAAGGGGGCACCGGGGAGCTGTTTTTT
TRBD2 TRBJ2-1 TRBV5-1 - CASSFISGRARSYNEQFF TGCGCCAGCAGCTTTATTAGCGGGAGGGCCAGGTCCTACAATGAGCAGTTCTTC
- TRBJ2-4 TRBV7-2 - CASSRTRGAKNIQYF TGTGCCAGCAGCCGGACCCGGGGGGCCAAAAACATTCAGTACTTC
TRBD2 TRBJ2-3 TRBV5-4 - CASSAKAGVGTDTQYF TGTGCCAGCAGCGCGAAAGCGGGAGTGGGTACAGATACGCAGTATTTT
- TRBJ1-2 TRBV29-1 - CSVDGQNYGYTF TGCAGCGTTGATGGACAGAACTATGGCTACACCTTC